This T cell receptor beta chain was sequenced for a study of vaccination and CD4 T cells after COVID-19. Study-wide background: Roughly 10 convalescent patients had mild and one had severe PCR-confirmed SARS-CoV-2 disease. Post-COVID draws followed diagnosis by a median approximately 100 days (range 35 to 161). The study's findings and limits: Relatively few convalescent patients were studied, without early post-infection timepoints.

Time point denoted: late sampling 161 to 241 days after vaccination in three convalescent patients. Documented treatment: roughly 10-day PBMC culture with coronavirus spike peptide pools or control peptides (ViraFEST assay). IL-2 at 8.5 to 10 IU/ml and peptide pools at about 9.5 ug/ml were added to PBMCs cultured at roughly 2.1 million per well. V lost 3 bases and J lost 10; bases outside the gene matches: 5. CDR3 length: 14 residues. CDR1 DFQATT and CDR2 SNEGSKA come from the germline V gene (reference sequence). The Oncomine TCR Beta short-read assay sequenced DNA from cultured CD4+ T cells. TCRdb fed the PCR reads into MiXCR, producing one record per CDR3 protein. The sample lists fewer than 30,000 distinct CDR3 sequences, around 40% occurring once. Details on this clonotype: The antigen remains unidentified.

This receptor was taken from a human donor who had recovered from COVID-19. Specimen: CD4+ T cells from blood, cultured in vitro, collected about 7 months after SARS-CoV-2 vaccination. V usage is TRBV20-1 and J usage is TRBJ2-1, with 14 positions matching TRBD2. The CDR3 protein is CSARGGLAGGEQFF. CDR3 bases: TGCAGTGCTAGGGGCGGACTAGCGGGAGGCGAGCAGTTCTTC.